One sample yielded the 9 T cell receptor beta chains listed below, sequenced in a study of blood T cell repertoires in COVID-19. Using immunoSEQ multiplex PCR, the repertoire was profiled, and TCRdb retains in-frame clones only, with some absent. Of around 170,000 clones listed, around nine tenths are singletons. Sequencing was carried out using peripheral blood. These receptors were obtained from a man in his sixties with COVID-19, enrolled during active disease.

The rearrangement links TRBV19 to TRBJ1-1, with 7 bases identical to TRBD1. This CDR3 comprises 14 residues. J was trimmed by 0 bases and V by 7 bases; bases with no gene match: 5. CDR1 is LNHDA, CDR2 SQIVND, per germline (reference sequence). CDR3 nucleotide sequence: TGTGCCAGTACACTGACAGGGATGAACACTGAAGCTTTCTTT. It codes for CASTLTGMNTEAFF.

As to this clone: Different DNA sequences within this sample yield the same CDR3. The chain combines TRBV3-1 (or the pseudogene TRBV3-2) with TRBJ1-5; 7 nucleotides line up with TRBD1. The germline CDR1 and CDR2 sequences are LGHDT and YNNKEL (reference sequence). V dropped 1 base and J dropped 7; count of bases not matched to a gene: 1. The CDR3 sequence is 13 residues long. The CDR3, as DNA: TGTGCCAGCAGCCAAGGCAGGGGGCAGCCCCAGCATTTT. As protein: CASSQGRGQPQHF.

CDR3 in amino acids: CASSFFPYEQYF. In DNA, the CDR3 is TGTGCCAGCAGTTTCTTCCCTTACGAGCAGTACTTC. This chain links TRBV12-3 or TRBV12-4 with TRBJ2-7; D not certain. V was trimmed by 3 bases and J by 4 bases, leaving 7 bases between them. The CDR3 contains 12 residues.

J is TRBJ1-5 and V is TRBV7-9; no firm D call. V was trimmed by 1 base and J by 8 bases, leaving 12 bases between them. The CDR3 contains 14 residues. Germline V gene lookup returns CDR1 SEHNR and CDR2 FQNEAQ (reference sequence). The CDR3 bases are TGTGCCAGCAGCTTAGAACCGGCAGGCGAGCCCCAGCATTTT. Amino acids: CASSLEPAGEPQHF.

The chain uses TRBV9 and TRBJ1-5; 7 positions match TRBD1. The CDR3 has 16 residues. J was trimmed by 3 bases and V by 3 bases; bases with no gene match: 9. CDR1 is SGDLS and CDR2 is YYNGEE in the germline V gene. CDR3 sequence reads: CASSASGTVNNQPQHF. CDR3 DNA sequence: TGTGCCAGCAGCGCTTCCGGGACAGTTAACAATCAGCCCCAGCATTTT.

This chain links TRBV18 with TRBJ2-4; D is perhaps TRBD2 (6 bases). V lost 6 bases, J lost 3 bases, and 15 bases lay in between. CDR3 length: 15 amino acids. Germline CDR1 and CDR2: KGHSH and LQKENI. The DNA of the CDR3 is TGTGCCAGCTCCGATTTATTCGGGAGCAAAAACATTCAGTACTTC. It codes for CASSDLFGSKNIQYF. Using reference TRBV18 and TRBJ2-4 for the parts outside the CDR3, the full variable domain is NAGVMQNPRHLVRRRGQEARLRCSPMKGHSHVYWYRQLPEEGLKFMVYLQKENIIDESGMPKERFSAEFPKEGPSILRIQQVVRGDSAAYFCASSDLFGSKNIQYFGAGTRLSVL.

The chain joins TRBV18 to TRBJ1-6; weak D call: TRBD1 (5 bases). V dropped 2 bases and J dropped 7 bases, with 9 bases sitting between them. Per the germline V gene, CDR1 is KGHSH and CDR2 is LQKENI. This CDR3 has 14 amino acids. The CDR3, as DNA: TGTGCCAGCTCACCAAAAACAGGCAATTCACCCCTCCACTTT. Protein: CASSPKTGNSPLHF. The full variable domain, rest sourced from reference TRBV18 and TRBJ1-6, is NAGVMQNPRHLVRRRGQEARLRCSPMKGHSHVYWYRQLPEEGLKFMVYLQKENIIDESGMPKERFSAEFPKEGPSILRIQQVVRGDSAAYFCASSPKTGNSPLHFGNGTRLTVT.

The chain combines TRBV3-1 (or the pseudogene TRBV3-2) with TRBJ2-1; TRBD2 matches at 8 bases. CDR1 and CDR2 from the germline V gene are LGHDT and YNNKEL (reference sequence). V lost 1 base and J lost 5; bases outside the gene matches: 4. CDR3 length equals 15 residues. CDR3 sequence reads: CASSQGRGANNEQFF. The CDR3 DNA sequence: TGTGCCAGCAGCCAAGGGCGGGGGGCCAACAATGAGCAGTTCTTC.

This clone was detected only once. The chain employs TRBV19 and TRBJ1-1; D may be TRBD1 (6 bases). The CDR3 spans 12 residues. With 3 bases removed from V and 7 bases from J, the gap between germline ends came to 9 bases. CDR1 and CDR2 from the germline V gene are LNHDA and SQIVND (reference sequence). The CDR3, as DNA: TGTGCCAGTAGTATTGTCAGGGGTGAAGCTTTCTTT. It codes for CASSIVRGEAFF. The whole variable domain, remainder taken from reference TRBV19 and TRBJ1-1, is DGGITQSPKYLFRKEGQNVTLSCEQNLNHDAMYWYRQDPGQGLRLIYYSQIVNDFQKGDIAEGYSVSREKKESFPLTVTSAQKNPTAFYLCASSIVRGEAFFGQGTRLTVV.